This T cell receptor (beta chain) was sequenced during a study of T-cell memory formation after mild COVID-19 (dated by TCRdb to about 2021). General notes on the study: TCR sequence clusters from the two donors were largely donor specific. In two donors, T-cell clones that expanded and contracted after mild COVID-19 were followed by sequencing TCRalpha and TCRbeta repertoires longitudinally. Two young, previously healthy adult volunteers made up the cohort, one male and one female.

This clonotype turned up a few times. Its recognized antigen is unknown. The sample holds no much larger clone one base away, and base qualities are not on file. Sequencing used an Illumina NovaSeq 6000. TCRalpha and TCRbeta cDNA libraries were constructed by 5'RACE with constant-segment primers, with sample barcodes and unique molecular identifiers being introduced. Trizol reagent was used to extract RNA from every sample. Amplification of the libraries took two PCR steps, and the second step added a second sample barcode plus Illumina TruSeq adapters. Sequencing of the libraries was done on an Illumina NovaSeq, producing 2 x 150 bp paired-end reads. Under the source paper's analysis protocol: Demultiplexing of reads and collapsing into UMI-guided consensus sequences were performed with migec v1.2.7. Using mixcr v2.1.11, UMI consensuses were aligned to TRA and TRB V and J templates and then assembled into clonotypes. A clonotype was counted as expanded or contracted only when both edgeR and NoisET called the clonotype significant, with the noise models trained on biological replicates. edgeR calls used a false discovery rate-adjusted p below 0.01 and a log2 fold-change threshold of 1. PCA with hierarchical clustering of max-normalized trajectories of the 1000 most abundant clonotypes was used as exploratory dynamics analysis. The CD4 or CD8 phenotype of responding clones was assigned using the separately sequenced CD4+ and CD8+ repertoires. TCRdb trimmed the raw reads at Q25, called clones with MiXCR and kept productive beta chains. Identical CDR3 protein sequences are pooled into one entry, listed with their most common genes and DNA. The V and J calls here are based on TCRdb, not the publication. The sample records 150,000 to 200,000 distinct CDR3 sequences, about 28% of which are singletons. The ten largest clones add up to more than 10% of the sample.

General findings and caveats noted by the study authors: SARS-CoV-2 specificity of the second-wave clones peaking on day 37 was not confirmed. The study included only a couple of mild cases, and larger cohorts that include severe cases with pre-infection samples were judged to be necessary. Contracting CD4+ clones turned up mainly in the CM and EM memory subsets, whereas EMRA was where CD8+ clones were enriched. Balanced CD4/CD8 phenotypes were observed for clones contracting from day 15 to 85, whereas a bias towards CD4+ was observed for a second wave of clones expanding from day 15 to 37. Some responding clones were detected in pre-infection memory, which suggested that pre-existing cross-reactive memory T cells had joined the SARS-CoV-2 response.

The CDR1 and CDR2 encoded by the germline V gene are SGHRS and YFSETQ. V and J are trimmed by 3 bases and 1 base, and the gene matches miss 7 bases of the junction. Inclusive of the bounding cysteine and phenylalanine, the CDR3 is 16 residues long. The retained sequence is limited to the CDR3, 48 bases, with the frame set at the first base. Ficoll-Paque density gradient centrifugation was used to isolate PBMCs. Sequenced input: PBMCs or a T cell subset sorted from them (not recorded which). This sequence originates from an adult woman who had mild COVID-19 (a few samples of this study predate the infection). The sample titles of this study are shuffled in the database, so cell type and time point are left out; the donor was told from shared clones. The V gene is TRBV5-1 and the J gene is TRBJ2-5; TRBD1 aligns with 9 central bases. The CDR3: CASSYGQGIFQETQYF. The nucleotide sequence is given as TGCGCCAGCAGCTACGGACAGGGGATTTTCCAAGAGACCCAGTACTTC.